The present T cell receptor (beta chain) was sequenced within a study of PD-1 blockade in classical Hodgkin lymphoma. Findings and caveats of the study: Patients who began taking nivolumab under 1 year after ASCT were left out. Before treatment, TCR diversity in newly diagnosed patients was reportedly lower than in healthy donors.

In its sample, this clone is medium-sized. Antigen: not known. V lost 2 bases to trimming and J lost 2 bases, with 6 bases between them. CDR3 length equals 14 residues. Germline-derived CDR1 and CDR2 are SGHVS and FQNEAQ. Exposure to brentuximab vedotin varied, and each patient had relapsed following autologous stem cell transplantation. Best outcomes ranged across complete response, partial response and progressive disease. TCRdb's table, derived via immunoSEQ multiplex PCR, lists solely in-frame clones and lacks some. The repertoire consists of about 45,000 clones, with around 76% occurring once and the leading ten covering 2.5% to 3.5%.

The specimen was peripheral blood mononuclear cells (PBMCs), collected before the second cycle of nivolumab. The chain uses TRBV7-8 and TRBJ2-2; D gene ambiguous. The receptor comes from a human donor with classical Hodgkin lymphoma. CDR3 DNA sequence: TGTGCCAGCAGCTTACCCGATAACACCGGGGAGCTGTTTTTT. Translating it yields CASSLPDNTGELFF.